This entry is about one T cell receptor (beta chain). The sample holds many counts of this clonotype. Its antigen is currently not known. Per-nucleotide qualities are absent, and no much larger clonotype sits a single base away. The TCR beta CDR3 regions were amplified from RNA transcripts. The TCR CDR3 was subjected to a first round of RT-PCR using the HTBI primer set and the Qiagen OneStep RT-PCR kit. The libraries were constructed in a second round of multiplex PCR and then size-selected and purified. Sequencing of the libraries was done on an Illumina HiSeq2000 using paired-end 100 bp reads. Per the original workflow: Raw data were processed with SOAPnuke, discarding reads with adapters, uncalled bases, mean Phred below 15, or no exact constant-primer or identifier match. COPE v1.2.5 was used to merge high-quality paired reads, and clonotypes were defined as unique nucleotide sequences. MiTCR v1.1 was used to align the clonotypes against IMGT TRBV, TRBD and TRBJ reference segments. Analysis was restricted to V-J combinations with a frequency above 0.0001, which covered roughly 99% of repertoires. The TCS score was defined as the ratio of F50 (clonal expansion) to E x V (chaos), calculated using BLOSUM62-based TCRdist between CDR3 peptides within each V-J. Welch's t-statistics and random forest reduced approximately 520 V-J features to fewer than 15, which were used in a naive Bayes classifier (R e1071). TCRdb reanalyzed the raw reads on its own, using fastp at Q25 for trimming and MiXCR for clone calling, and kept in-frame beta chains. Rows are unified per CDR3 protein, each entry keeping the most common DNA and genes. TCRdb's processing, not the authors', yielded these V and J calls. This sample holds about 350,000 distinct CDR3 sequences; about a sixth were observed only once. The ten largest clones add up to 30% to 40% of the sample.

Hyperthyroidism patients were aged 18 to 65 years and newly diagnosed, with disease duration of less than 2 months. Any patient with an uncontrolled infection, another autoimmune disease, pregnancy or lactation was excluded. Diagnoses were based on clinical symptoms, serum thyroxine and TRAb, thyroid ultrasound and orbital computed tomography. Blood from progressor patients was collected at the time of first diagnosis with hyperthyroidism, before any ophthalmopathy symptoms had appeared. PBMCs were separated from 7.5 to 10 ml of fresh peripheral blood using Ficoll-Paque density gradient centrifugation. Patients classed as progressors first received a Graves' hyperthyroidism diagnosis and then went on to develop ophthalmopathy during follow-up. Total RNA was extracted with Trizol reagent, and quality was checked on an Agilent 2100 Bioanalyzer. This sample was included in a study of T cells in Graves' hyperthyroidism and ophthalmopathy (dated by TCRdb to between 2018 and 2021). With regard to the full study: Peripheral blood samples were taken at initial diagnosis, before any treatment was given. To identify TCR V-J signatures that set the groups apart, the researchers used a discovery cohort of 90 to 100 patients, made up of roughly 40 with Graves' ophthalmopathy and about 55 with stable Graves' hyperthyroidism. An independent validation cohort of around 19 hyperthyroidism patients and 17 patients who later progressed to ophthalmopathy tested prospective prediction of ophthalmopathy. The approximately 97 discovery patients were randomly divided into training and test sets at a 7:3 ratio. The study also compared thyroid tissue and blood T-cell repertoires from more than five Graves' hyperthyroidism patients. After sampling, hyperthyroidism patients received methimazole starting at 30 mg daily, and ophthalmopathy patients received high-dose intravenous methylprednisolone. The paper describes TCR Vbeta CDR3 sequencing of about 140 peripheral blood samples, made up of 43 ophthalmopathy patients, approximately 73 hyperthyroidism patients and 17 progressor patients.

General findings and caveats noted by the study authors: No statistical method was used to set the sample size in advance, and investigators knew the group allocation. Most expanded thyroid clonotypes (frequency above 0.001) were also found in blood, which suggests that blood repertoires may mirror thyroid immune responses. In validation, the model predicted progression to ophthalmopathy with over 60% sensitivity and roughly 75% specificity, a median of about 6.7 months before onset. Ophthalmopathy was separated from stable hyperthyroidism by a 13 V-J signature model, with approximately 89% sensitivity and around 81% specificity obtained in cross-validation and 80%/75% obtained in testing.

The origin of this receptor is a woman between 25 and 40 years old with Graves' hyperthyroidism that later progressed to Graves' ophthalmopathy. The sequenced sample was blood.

The bases read TGTGCCAGCACCTCGGGAGGGGGTGGCTATGGCTACACCTTC. Its coded protein is CASTSGGGGYGYTF. The rearrangement combines TRBV12-3 or TRBV12-4 with TRBJ1-2, and TRBD1 may be the D gene, going by 6 matching bases. At the junction V is shortened by 7 bases and J by 4 bases, with 16 bases in between. Inclusive of the bounding cysteine and phenylalanine, the CDR3 is 14 residues long. The only DNA kept is the CDR3, 42 bases in frame from the first base.